This T cell receptor beta chain is from a study of blood T cell repertoires in COVID-19. About the study: PBMCs, B-cell-depleted T cells, or T cells provided the cDNA or gDNA that made up the material.

Authors' methods: Amplification from reference gene primers served as the basis for estimated nucleated cell counts. Profiled with immunoSEQ multiplex PCR; TCRdb holds only in-frame clones, not every one. V and J calls and clone size come straight from that table; D and trimming were deduced from the DNA. The data show 97,000 or so clones, about 80% seen once. Sequencing was carried out using peripheral blood. The sequence derives from a man between 65 and 85 years old with acute or convalescent COVID-19.

The CDR3 region is CASSLLGGNQPQHF. The CDR3 nucleotides read TGCGCCAGCAGCTTGCTAGGAGGCAATCAGCCCCAGCATTTT. The genes are TRBV5-1 and TRBJ1-5; the D is unclear. V lost 1 base and J lost 2, with 7 bases in between. This CDR3 is built from 14 residues. Germline CDR1 reads SGHRS; CDR2 reads YFSETQ.